One sample yielded the 21 T cell receptor beta chains listed below, sequenced in a study of T cells in Graves' hyperthyroidism and ophthalmopathy. Researchers amplified the TCR beta CDR3 regions from RNA transcripts. During a first-round RT-PCR of the TCR CDR3, the HTBI primer set was used. TCRdb itself ran the multiplex PCR reads through MiXCR, one entry per CDR3 protein. The profile shows fewer than 650,000 distinct CDR3 sequences, roughly 13% of them singletons. Sequencing was done on a sample of blood. These receptors originate from a woman in her 30s with Graves' hyperthyroidism that later progressed to Graves' ophthalmopathy.

There are a few counts of this clonotype. V gene TRBV7-9 combines with J gene TRBJ2-7; 9 positions match TRBD1. Germline V CDR1 and CDR2: SEHNR, FQNEAQ (reference sequence). With V trimmed by 6 bases and J by 7 bases, 7 bases remained unmatched. This CDR3 has 13 amino acids. The CDR3 nucleotides read TGTGCCAGCAGTCAAACAGGGGGCGATGAGCAGTACTTC. Its translation: CASSQTGGDEQYF.

The table lists this clonotype with many counts. The rearrangement uses TRBV29-1 and TRBJ1-2, with TRBD1 identical over 9 bases. The trim removed 6 bases at V and 7 bases at J, leaving 12 bases unmatched. Germline values: CDR1 SQVTM, CDR2 ANQGSEA. This CDR3 is built from 14 residues. CDR3 sequence (DNA): TGCAGCGTGGGGGGCGACAGGGGGAAAATTGGCTACACCTTC. Encoded protein: CSVGGDRGKIGYTF. The variable domain in full, completed from reference TRBV29-1 and TRBJ1-2, reads SAVISQKPSRDICQRGTSLTIQCQVDSQVTMMFWYRQQPGQSLTLIATANQGSEATYESGFVIDKFPISRPNLTFSTLTVSNMSPEDSSIYLCSVGGDRGKIGYTFGSGTRLTVV.

In this sample, this clonotype turned up many times. V usage is TRBV6-2 or TRBV6-3 and J usage is TRBJ2-5, with D hard to call. There are 16 residues in the CDR3. The V end lost 2 bases, the J end lost 2 bases, and 15 bases lay between the germline ends. Looked up from germline, CDR1 is MNHEY and CDR2 is SVGEGT. DNA of the CDR3: TGTGCCAGCAGTTACCCGATAGGCCTCGGGCAAGAGACCCAGTACTTC. Protein: CASSYPIGLGQETQYF.

The rearrangement links TRBV7-9 to TRBJ2-3; 8 bases line up with TRBD2. Trimming at V came to 2 bases and at J to 3 bases, leaving 7 bases not matched to a gene. There are 16 residues in the CDR3. Germline lookup yields CDR1 SEHNR and CDR2 FQNEAQ (reference sequence). The CDR3 bases are TGTGCCAGCAGCTTAACGTCGGGAGGGCCGACAGATACGCAGTATTTT. It codes for CASSLTSGGPTDTQYF.

The table lists this clonotype with many counts. V is TRBV2 and J is TRBJ1-1, with 8 positions matching TRBD1. Looked up from germline, CDR1 is SNHLY and CDR2 is FYNNEI. After removal of 6 bases from V and 4 bases from J, the junction contained 4 bases not matched to a gene. This CDR3 has 13 residues. The CDR3 is CASRITGGTEAFF. CDR3 in DNA: TGTGCCAGCAGGATTACAGGGGGCACTGAAGCTTTCTTT.

Ten or more counts support this clonotype. The CDR3 protein is CASSWAGGSNQPQHF. Written as DNA, the CDR3 is TGTGCCAGCAGTTGGGCAGGGGGGAGCAATCAGCCCCAGCATTTT. The chain combines TRBV12-3 or TRBV12-4 with TRBJ1-5; 7 bases line up with TRBD1. The CDR3 has 15 residues. The ends lost 4 bases at V and 1 base at J; junction bases unmatched: 4.

This clonotype has ten or more counts. This chain joins TRBV9 and TRBJ1-6; D remains ambiguous. Per germline, CDR1 SGDLS and CDR2 YYNGEE. The V gene lost 2 bases and the J gene lost 14 bases, with 11 bases spanning the gap. This CDR3 region has 12 residues. The CDR3 region is CASSVHSGSLHF. The CDR3 bases are TGTGCCAGCAGCGTTCACTCGGGGTCCCTCCACTTT.

This clonotype was seen at least ten times. The V and J genes are TRBV29-1 and TRBJ2-5; the D gene is possibly TRBD2 (6 bases). Per the germline V gene, CDR1 is SQVTM and CDR2 is ANQGSEA. Trimming removed 4 bases at V and 2 bases at J, with 14 bases between. The CDR3 has 14 amino acids. This CDR3 is CSVAEEGRQETQYF. The CDR3 DNA reads as TGCAGCGTTGCTGAGGAGGGTCGGCAAGAGACCCAGTACTTC.

This clonotype was seen ten or more times. J is TRBJ2-6 and V is TRBV2; TRBD1 aligns across 8 bases. Germline CDR1 SNHLY, CDR2 FYNNEI. J gave up 2 bases and V 4 bases, and 7 bases lay outside the gene matches. The CDR3 has 17 amino acids. CDR3 loop: CASSVDRGGAGANVLTF. The DNA for the CDR3 is TGTGCCAGCAGTGTCGACAGGGGAGGAGCTGGGGCCAACGTCCTGACTTTC.

This clonotype was recorded at least ten times. The chain couples TRBV9 to TRBJ2-1; D unresolved. Trimming removed 3 bases from V and 0 bases from J, with 7 bases in between. CDR1 and CDR2 from the germline V gene are SGDLS and YYNGEE. The length of the CDR3 is 14 residues. The CDR3 sequence: CASSATGSYNEQFF. The CDR3, as DNA: TGTGCCAGCAGCGCCACTGGCTCCTACAATGAGCAGTTCTTC.

This clonotype was picked up many times. The genes are TRBV3-1 and TRBJ2-7, with no clear D. The CDR3 has 15 residues. V was trimmed by 0 bases and J by 2 bases, leaving 11 bases between them. CDR1 is LGHDT, CDR2 YNNKEL, per germline (reference sequence). In DNA, the CDR3 is TGTGCCAGCAGCCAAGAAAGCAGTTACCCCTACGAGCAGTACTTC. It specifies CASSQESSYPYEQYF.

There are many counts of this clonotype. This chain's CDR3 is CASSFGQVVDTQYF. In DNA form, the CDR3 reads TGTGCCAGCAGCTTTGGACAGGTTGTGGATACGCAGTATTTT. V is TRBV5-6 and J is TRBJ2-3; 7 bases align to TRBD1. CDR1 and CDR2 from the germline V gene are SGHDT and YYEEEE. The ends lost 2 bases at V and 6 bases at J; junction bases unmatched: 6. The CDR3 extends over 14 amino acids. Full variable domain (remainder filled in from reference TRBV5-6 and TRBJ2-3): DAGVTQSPTHLIKTRGQQVTLRCSPKSGHDTVSWYQQALGQGPQFIFQYYEEEERQRGNFPDRFSGHQFPNYSSELNVNALLLGDSALYLCASSFGQVVDTQYFGPGTRLTVL.

This clonotype has at least ten counts. The DNA of the CDR3 is TGTGCCAGCAGTTTGACACATGCCGGACAGGGCACTAATGAAAAACTGTTTTTT. Amino acid sequence: CASSLTHAGQGTNEKLFF. The V and J genes are TRBV12-3 or TRBV12-4 and TRBJ1-4; 8 bases map to TRBD1. The CDR3 extends over 18 amino acids. J gave up 2 bases and V 3 bases, and 11 bases lay outside the gene matches.

This clonotype has ten or more counts. The rearrangement uses TRBV12-3 or TRBV12-4 and TRBJ2-7; D uncertain. This CDR3 is built from 14 residues. V lost 2 bases, J lost 0 bases, and 8 bases lay in between. In DNA form, the CDR3 reads TGTGCCAGCAGTTTAACCCCAGACTCCTACGAGCAGTACTTC. Protein product: CASSLTPDSYEQYF.

The chain uses TRBV20-1 and TRBJ2-5; perhaps TRBD1 as D (6 bases). Germline values: CDR1 DFQATT, CDR2 SNEGSKA (reference sequence). Trimming took off 4 bases at V and 5 bases at J, with 20 bases between the two ends. CDR3 length: 15 residues. DNA of the CDR3: TGCAGTGCTACTGACCACAGGGTAGGGTTGGAGACCCAGTACTTC. Translation: CSATDHRVGLETQYF.

The J gene is TRBJ1-3, the V gene TRBV10-3; unclear D gene. Deletions cut 3 bases from V and 0 bases from J, with 6 bases between. The CDR3 loop spans 14 amino acids. The germline V gene has CDR1 ENHRY and CDR2 SYGVKD. CDR3 residues: CAISDVSSGNTIYF. The DNA for the CDR3 is TGTGCCATCAGTGATGTGAGCTCTGGAAACACCATATATTTT.

Turning to this clonotype: A junction end diverges from the germline sequence, so it may reflect a read error. V and J are TRBV11-2 and TRBJ2-2; 10 bases line up with TRBD1. CDR1 is SGHAT and CDR2 is FQNNGV in the germline V gene. The length of the CDR3 is 16 residues. CDR3 amino acids: CASSSPGQGFTGELFF. In DNA, the CDR3 is TGTGCGAGCAGCTCACCGGGACAGGGGTTCACCGGGGAGCTGTTTTTT.

The sample holds many counts of this clonotype. The V and J genes are TRBV29-1 and TRBJ2-7; TRBD2 agrees at 9 bases. The length of the CDR3 is 16 residues. J lost 7 bases, V lost 0 bases, and 13 bases had no gene match. Germline V gives CDR1 SQVTM, CDR2 ANQGSEA. The CDR3 bases are TGCAGCGTTGAAGAGGGGGTTAGCGGGAGTTCTGAGGAGCAGTACTTC. Translating it yields CSVEEGVSGSSEEQYF.

This clonotype was counted only a few times. This could be a read error, since a much larger clone is one nucleotide away. J is TRBJ2-7 and V is TRBV6-9; maybe TRBD1 (6 bases). Germline loops: CDR1 MNHGY, CDR2 SVAAGI. The length of the CDR3 is 12 residues. The CDR3 protein is CACSSRGYEQYF. As DNA, the CDR3 is TGTGCCTGCAGTTCCAGGGGCTACGAGCAGTACTTC.

The CDR3 sequence: CASSSPGEGNYGYTF. In DNA, the CDR3 is TGTGCCAGCAGTTCCCCCGGGGAGGGCAACTATGGCTACACCTTC. V gene TRBV27 combines with J gene TRBJ1-2; D is ambiguous. The germline V and J ends were trimmed by 4 bases and 2 bases, with 14 bases remaining between them. Looked up from germline, CDR1 is MNHEY and CDR2 is SMNVEV (reference sequence). This CDR3 contains 15 residues.

V gene TRBV30 combines with J gene TRBJ2-1; no reliable D call. This CDR3 has 13 amino acids. With 0 bases removed from V and 9 bases from J, the gap between germline ends came to 12 bases. Germline loops: CDR1 GTSNPN, CDR2 SVGIG (reference sequence). The CDR3 sequence: CAWSVNEEAEQFF. In DNA form, the CDR3 reads TGTGCCTGGAGTGTAAATGAGGAAGCTGAGCAGTTCTTC.